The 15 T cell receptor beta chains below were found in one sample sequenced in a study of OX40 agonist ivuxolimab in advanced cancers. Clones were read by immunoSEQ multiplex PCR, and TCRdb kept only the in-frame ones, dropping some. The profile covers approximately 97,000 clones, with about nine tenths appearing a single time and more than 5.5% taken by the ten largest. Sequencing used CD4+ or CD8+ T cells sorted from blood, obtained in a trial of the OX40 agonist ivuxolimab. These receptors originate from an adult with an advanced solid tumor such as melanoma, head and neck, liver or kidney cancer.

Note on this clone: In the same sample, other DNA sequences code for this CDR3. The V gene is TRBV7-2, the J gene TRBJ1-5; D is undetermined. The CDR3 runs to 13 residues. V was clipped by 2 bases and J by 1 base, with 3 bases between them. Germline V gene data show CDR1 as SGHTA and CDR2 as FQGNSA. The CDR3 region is CASSLSSNQPQHF. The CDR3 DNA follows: TGTGCCAGCAGCTTAAGCAGCAATCAGCCCCAGCATTTT.

CDR3 bases: TGTGCCAGTAGTATTGGGGCAGGCCAGACGGCCTATGGCTACACCTTC. Translation: CASSIGAGQTAYGYTF. The chain joins TRBV19 to TRBJ1-2, with D perhaps matching TRBD1 (5 bases). The V and J ends lost 3 bases and 4 bases respectively, with 18 bases between them. Looked up from germline, CDR1 is LNHDA and CDR2 is SQIVND (reference sequence). The CDR3 length is 16 residues.

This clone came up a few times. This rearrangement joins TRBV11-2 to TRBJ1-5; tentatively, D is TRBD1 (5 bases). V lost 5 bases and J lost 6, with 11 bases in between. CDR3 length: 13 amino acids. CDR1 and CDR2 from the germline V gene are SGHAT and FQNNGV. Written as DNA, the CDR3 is TGTGCCAGCAGCATGGGACTTAGTCAGCCCCAGCATTTT. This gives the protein CASSMGLSQPQHF.

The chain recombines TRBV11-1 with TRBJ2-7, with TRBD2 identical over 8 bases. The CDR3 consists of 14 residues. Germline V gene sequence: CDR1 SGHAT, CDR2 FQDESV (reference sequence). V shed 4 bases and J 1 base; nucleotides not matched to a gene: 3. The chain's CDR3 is CASSWAGGSYEQYF. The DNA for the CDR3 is TGTGCCAGCAGCTGGGCGGGAGGTTCCTACGAGCAGTACTTC. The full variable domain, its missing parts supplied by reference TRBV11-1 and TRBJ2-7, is EAEVAQSPRYKITEKSQAVAFWCDPISGHATLYWYRQILGQGPELLVQFQDESVVDDSQLPKDRFSAERLKGVDSTLKIQPAELGDSAMYLCASSWAGGSYEQYFGPGTRLTVT.

The CDR3 is CASSPQTPNTGELFF. As DNA, the CDR3 is TGCGCCAGCAGCCCCCAGACACCAAATACCGGGGAGCTGTTTTTT. V is TRBV4-3 and J is TRBJ2-2; D not certain. The CDR3 spans 15 residues. Trimming removed 4 bases at V and 5 bases at J, with 14 bases between. CDR1 is LGHNA and CDR2 is YSLEER in the germline V gene.

The CDR3 coding sequence is TGTGCCAGCAGTGAACCGGGTAGGGGAGCAACTAATGAAAAACTGTTTTTT. This gives the protein CASSEPGRGATNEKLFF. J is TRBJ1-4 and V is TRBV6-1; D may be TRBD1 (5 bases). The V and J ends lost 2 bases and 0 bases respectively, with 13 bases between them. In germline, CDR1 is MNHNS, CDR2 SASEGT. The CDR3 has 17 residues.

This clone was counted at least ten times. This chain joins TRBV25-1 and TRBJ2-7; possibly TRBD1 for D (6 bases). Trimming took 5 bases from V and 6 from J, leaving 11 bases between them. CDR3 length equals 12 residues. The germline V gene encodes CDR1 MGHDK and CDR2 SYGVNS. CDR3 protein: CASSLTGLEQYF. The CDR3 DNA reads TGTGCCAGCAGTTTGACAGGCCTCGAGCAGTACTTC.

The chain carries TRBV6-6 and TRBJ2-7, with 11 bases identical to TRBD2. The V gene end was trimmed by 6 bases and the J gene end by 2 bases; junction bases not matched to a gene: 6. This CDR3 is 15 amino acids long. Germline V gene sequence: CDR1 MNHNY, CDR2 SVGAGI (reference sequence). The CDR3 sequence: CASSRGLAETYEQYF. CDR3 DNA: TGTGCCAGCAGCCGGGGACTAGCGGAAACCTACGAGCAGTACTTC.

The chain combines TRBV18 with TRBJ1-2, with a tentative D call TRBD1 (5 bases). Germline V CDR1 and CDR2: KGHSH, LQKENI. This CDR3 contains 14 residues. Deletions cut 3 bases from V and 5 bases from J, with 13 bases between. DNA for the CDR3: TGTGCCAGCTCACCGGGGACGGAGACATATGGCTACACCTTC. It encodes CASSPGTETYGYTF.

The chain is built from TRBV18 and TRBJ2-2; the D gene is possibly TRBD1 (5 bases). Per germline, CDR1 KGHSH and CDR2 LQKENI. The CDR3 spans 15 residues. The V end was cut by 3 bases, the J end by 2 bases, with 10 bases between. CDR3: CASSPLDTNTGELFF. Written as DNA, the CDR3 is TGTGCCAGCTCACCTCTGGACACTAACACCGGGGAGCTGTTTTTT.

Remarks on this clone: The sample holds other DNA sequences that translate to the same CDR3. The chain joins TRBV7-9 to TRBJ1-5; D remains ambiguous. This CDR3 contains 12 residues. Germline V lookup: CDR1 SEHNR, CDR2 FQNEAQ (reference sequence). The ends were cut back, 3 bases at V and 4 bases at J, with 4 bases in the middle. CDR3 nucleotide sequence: TGTGCCAGCAGCTTCGGGAATCAGCCCCAGCATTTT. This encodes CASSFGNQPQHF.

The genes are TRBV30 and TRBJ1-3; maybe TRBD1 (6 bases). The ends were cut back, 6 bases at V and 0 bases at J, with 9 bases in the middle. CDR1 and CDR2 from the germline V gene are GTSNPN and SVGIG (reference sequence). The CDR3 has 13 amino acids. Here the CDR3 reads CACGQNSGNTIYF. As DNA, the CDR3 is TGTGCCTGCGGACAGAACTCTGGAAACACCATATATTTT.

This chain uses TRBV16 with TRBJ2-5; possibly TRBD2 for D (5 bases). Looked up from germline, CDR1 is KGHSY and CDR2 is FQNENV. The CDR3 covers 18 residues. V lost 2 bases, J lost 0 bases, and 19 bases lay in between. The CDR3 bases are TGTGCCAGCAGCCAAGGGAGAGGTATCCGGGCCCACCAAGAGACCCAGTACTTC. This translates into CASSQGRGIRAHQETQYF. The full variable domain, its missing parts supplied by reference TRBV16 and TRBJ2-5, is GEEVAQTPKHLVRGEGQKAKLYCAPIKGHSYVFWYQQVLKNEFKFLISFQNENVFDETGMPKERFSAKCLPNSPCSLEIQATKLEDSAVYFCASSQGRGIRAHQETQYFGPGTRLLVL.

The CDR3 DNA reads TGTGCCAGCAGTTACAACCGGGACAGAAAGGAAAAACTGTTTTTT. It translates to CASSYNRDRKEKLFF. The rearrangement joins TRBV6-6 to TRBJ1-4; 7 positions agree with TRBD1. V shed 2 bases and J 8 bases; nucleotides not matched to a gene: 8. Germline lookup yields CDR1 MNHNY and CDR2 SVGAGI (reference sequence). CDR3 length equals 15 residues.

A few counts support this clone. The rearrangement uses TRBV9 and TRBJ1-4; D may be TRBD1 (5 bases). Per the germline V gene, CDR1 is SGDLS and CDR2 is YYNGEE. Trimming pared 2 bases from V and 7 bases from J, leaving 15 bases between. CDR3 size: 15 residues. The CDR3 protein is CASSVSDTFGEKLFF. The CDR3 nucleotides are TGTGCCAGCAGCGTTTCGGACACGTTTGGTGAAAAACTGTTTTTT.